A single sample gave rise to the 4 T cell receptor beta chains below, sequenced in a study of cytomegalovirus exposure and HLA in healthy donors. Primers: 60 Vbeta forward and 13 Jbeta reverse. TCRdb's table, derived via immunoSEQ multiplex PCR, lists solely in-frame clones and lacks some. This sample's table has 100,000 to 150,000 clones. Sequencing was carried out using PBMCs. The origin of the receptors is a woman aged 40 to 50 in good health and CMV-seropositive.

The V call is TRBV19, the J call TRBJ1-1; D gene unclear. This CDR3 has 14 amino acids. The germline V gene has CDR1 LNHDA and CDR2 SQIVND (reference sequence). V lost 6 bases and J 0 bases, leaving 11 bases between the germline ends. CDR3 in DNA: TGTGCCAGTAGATTGGGAGACCTGAACACTGAAGCTTTCTTT. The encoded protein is CASRLGDLNTEAFF.

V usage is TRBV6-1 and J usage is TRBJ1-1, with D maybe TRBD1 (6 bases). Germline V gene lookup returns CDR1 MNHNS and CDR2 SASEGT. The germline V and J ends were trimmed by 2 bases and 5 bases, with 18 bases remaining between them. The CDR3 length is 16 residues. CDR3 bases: TGTGCCAGCAGTGAAAGGGGGACGGGGTTATGGACTGAAGCTTTCTTT. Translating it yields CASSERGTGLWTEAFF.

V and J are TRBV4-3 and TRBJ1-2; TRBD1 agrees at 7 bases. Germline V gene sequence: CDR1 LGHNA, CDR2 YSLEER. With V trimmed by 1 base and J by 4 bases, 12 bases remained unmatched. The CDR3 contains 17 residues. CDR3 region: CASSQGIASTGIYGYTF. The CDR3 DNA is TGCGCCAGCAGCCAAGGTATAGCTTCGACAGGGATCTATGGCTACACCTTC.

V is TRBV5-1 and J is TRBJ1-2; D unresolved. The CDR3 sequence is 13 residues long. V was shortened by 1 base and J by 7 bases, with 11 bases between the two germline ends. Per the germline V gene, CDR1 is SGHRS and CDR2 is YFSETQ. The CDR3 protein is CASSLKETGGYTF. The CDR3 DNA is TGCGCCAGCAGCTTGAAAGAGACGGGTGGCTACACCTTC. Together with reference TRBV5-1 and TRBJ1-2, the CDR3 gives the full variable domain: KAGVTQTPRYLIKTRGQQVTLSCSPISGHRSVSWYQQTPGQGLQFLFEYFSETQRNKGNFPGRFSGRQFSNSRSEMNVSTLELGDSALYLCASSLKETGGYTFGSGTRLTVV.